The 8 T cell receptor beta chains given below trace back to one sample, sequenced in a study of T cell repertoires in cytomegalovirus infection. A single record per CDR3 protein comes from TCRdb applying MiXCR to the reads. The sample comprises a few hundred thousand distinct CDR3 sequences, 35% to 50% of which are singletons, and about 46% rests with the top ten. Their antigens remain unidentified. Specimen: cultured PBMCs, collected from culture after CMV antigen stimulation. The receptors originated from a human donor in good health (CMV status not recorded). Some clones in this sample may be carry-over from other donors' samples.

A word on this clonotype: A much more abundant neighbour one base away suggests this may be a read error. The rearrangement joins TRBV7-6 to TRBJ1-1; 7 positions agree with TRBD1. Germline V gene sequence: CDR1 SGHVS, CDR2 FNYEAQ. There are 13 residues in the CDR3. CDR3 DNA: TGTACCAGCAGCTCAGGGGGGAACACTGAAGCTTTCTTT. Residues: CTSSSGGNTEAFF.

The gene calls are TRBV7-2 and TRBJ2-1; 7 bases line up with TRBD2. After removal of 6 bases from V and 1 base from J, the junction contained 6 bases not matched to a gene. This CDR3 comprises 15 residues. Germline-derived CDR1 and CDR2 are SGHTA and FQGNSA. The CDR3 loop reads CASSFTSASYNEQFF. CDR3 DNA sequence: TGTGCCAGCAGTTTTACTAGCGCTTCCTACAATGAGCAGTTCTTC.

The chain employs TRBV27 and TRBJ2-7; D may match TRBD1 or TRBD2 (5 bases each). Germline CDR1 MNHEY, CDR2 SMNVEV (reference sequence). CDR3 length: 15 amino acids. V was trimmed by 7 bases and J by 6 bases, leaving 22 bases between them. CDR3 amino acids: CASNPTTYVGREQYF. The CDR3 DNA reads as TGTGCCAGCAATCCTACGACTTACGTGGGACGCGAGCAGTACTTC.

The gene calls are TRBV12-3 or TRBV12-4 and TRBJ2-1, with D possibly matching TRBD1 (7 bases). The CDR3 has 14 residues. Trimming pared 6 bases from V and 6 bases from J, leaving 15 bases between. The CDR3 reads CASRVTRGVNEQFF. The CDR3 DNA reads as TGTGCCAGCAGAGTCACCAGGGGGGTCAATGAGCAGTTCTTC.

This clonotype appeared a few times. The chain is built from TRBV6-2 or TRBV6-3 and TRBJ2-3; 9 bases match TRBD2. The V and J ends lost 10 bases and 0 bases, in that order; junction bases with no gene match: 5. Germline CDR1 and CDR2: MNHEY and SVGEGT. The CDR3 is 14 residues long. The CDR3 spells CATSTSGSTDTQYF. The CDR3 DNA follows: TGTGCCACCTCGACTAGCGGAAGCACAGATACGCAGTATTTT.

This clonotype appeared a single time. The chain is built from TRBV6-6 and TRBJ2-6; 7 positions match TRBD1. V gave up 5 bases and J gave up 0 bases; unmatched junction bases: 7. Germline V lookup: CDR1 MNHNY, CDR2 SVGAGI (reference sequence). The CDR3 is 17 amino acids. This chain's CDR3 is CASSGQEPFSGANVLTF. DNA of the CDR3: TGTGCCAGCAGTGGACAGGAGCCTTTCTCTGGGGCCAACGTCCTGACTTTC.

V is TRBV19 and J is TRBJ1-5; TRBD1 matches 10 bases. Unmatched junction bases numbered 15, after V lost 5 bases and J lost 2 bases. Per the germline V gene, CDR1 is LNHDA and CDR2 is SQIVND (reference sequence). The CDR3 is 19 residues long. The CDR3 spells CASSAHPPGQGRGNQPQHF. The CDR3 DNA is TGTGCCAGTAGTGCTCACCCTCCGGGACAGGGGAGAGGCAATCAGCCCCAGCATTTT. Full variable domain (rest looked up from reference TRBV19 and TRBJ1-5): DGGITQSPKYLFRKEGQNVTLSCEQNLNHDAMYWYRQDPGQGLRLIYYSQIVNDFQKGDIAEGYSVSREKKESFPLTVTSAQKNPTAFYLCASSAHPPGQGRGNQPQHFGDGTRLSIL.

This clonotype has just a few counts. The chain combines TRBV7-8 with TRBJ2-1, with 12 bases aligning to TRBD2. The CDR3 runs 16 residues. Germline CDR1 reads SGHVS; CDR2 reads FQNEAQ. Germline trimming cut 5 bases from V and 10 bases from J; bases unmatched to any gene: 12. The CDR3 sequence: CASSPNRLAGVREQFF. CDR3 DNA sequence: TGTGCCAGCAGCCCAAACCGACTAGCGGGAGTAAGGGAGCAGTTCTTC.